Below are 9 T cell receptor beta chains sequenced from a single sample in a study of cytomegalovirus exposure and HLA in healthy donors. This PCR relied on a set of 60 Vbeta primers and 13 Jbeta primers. Profiling relied on immunoSEQ multiplex PCR, and the TCRdb table lists in-frame clones only, not all of them. The sample lists just under 80,000 clones, over 60% occurring once. What was sequenced was PBMCs. These receptor sequences come from a middle-aged man in good health and CMV-seronegative.

This clone was observed once. This chain links TRBV28 with TRBJ1-1; TRBD1 matches 9 bases. Germline CDR1 reads MDHEN; CDR2 reads SYDVKM. J lost 0 bases, V lost 2 bases, and 4 bases had no gene match. The CDR3 covers 16 residues. The CDR3 region has the DNA TGTGCCAGCAGTTTACAGCGGACAGGGGTGAACACTGAAGCTTTCTTT. Amino acid sequence: CASSLQRTGVNTEAFF. Looking up the rest from reference TRBV28 and TRBJ1-1 gives the full variable domain: DVKVTQSSRYLVKRTGEKVFLECVQDMDHENMFWYRQDPGLGLRLIYFSYDVKMKEKGDIPEGYSVSREKKERFSLILESASTNQTSMYLCASSLQRTGVNTEAFFGQGTRLTVV.

The chain recombines TRBV7-9 with TRBJ1-3, with TRBD1 identical over 7 bases. The CDR3 runs to 16 residues. CDR1 SEHNR and CDR2 FQNEAQ come from the germline V gene (reference sequence). V lost 5 bases, J lost 0 bases, and 7 bases stayed unmatched. The chain's CDR3 is CASSIRGTDSGNTIYF. In DNA form, the CDR3 reads TGTGCCAGCAGCATCCGAGGGACAGACTCTGGAAACACCATATATTTT.

This rearrangement joins TRBV29-1 to TRBJ1-1, with 7 bases that match TRBD1. From germline, CDR1 is SQVTM and CDR2 ANQGSEA. CDR3 length equals 13 residues. V was clipped by 4 bases and J by 4 bases; unmatched bases: 6. CDR3 DNA: TGCAGCGTTGCCGTGGGGACAGCCACTGAAGCTTTCTTT. Its protein is CSVAVGTATEAFF.

This sequence joins TRBV5-1 and TRBJ2-1; TRBD2 is a possible D gene (5 bases). Germline V gene lookup returns CDR1 SGHRS and CDR2 YFSETQ. There are 16 residues in the CDR3. V was pared by 5 bases and J by 0 bases, with 15 bases between. CDR3 bases: TGCGCCAGCAGTTACGCGACTACGAGCTCCTACAATGAGCAGTTCTTC. Amino acids: CASSYATTSSYNEQFF.

This chain links TRBV5-6 with TRBJ2-7; 12 positions agree with TRBD2. CDR1 is SGHDT, CDR2 YYEEEE, per germline. This CDR3 has 15 amino acids. With 5 bases clipped from V and 2 bases from J, the junction kept 5 bases outside the gene matches. Here the CDR3 DNA reads TGTGCCAGCAGGGTTAGACTAGCGGGAGCCTACGAGCAGTACTTC. Its protein is CASRVRLAGAYEQYF.

The chain uses TRBV2 and TRBJ2-7; maybe TRBD2 (5 bases). The V gene's germline CDR1 is SNHLY and CDR2 FYNNEI. The CDR3 has 13 residues. Trimming cost V 2 bases and J 7 bases, with 12 bases left between them. This CDR3 reads CASSELRAREQYF. The CDR3 DNA sequence: TGTGCCAGCAGTGAATTGAGGGCGCGGGAGCAGTACTTC.

This clone was recorded once. V usage is TRBV30 and J usage is TRBJ1-5; TRBD1 aligns across 8 bases. The length of the CDR3 is 13 residues. V was pared by 5 bases and J by 3 bases, with 3 bases of the junction left unmatched. Per germline, CDR1 GTSNPN and CDR2 SVGIG (reference sequence). The CDR3 bases are TGTGCCTGGGCAGGGGGCAACAATCAGCCCCAGCATTTT. Residues: CAWAGGNNQPQHF.

The genes are TRBV4-3 and TRBJ2-7; 9 positions agree with TRBD1. With V trimmed by 1 base and J by 1 base, 5 bases remained unmatched. Looked up from germline, CDR1 is LGHNA and CDR2 is YSLEER. The CDR3 length is 16 residues. The CDR3 loop reads CASSQGGTGLSYEQYF. The CDR3 nucleotides read TGCGCCAGCAGCCAAGGCGGGACAGGGTTATCCTACGAGCAGTACTTC.

A remark on this clone: Sequence at one end of the junction differs from germline and may be a read error. This chain uses TRBV7-7 with TRBJ2-3; weak D call: TRBD2 (6 bases). Looked up from germline, CDR1 is SSHAT and CDR2 is FNYEAQ (reference sequence). The CDR3 consists of 13 residues. This CDR3 reads CASSPGGTDTQYF. CDR3 DNA: TGTGCTAGCAGCCCGGGAGGCACAGATACGCAGTATTTT.